This T cell receptor beta chain was captured in a study of blood T cell repertoires in COVID-19. In the study overall: Sample material is recorded as cDNA or gDNA derived from T cells, B-cell-depleted T cells, or PBMCs.

TCRdb keeps only in-frame clones here, not all; method: immunoSEQ multiplex PCR. The sample records about 170,000 clones, 70% to 90% being singletons. In this sample, this clone turned up a few times. Sequenced: peripheral blood. The source of this sequence is a woman at least 80 years old in a cohort sampled during active or convalescent COVID-19.

In DNA, the CDR3 is TGTGCCAGCAGCTTCTGGACCGGCGGGACGGCCCGTGAGAGGAATGAGCAGTTCTTC. Protein product: CASSFWTGGTARERNEQFF. V gene TRBV11-2 combines with J gene TRBJ2-1, with D possibly being TRBD2 (6 bases). This CDR3 has 19 amino acids. Germline V CDR1 and CDR2: SGHAT, FQNNGV. V was clipped by 3 bases and J by 7 bases, with 28 bases between them. The full variable domain, its missing parts supplied by reference TRBV11-2 and TRBJ2-1, is EAGVAQSPRYKIIEKRQSVAFWCNPISGHATLYWYQQILGQGPKLLIQFQNNGVVDDSQLPKDRFSAERLKGVDSTLKIQPAKLEDSAVYLCASSFWTGGTARERNEQFFGPGTRLTVL.